The 12 T cell receptor beta chains in this list originate from one sample, sequenced in a study of T-cell reconstitution after alpha-beta-depleted transplantation in children. As it was prepared, the TCRbeta library received unique molecular identifiers. TCRdb re-derived calls from the PCR reads in MiXCR, one entry per CDR3 protein. The sample lists under 250,000 distinct CDR3 sequences, under 30% occurring once. The sequences come from PBMCs, mostly from graft donor cells, collected 360 days after TCRalphabeta/CD19-depleted stem cell transplant. The receptors derive from a female patient aged 2-15 years who had a stem cell transplant for congenital amegakaryocytic thrombocytopenia, so the T cells may come from the graft donor.

This clonotype occurred many times. One end of the junction varies from germline; a read error may be responsible. V gene TRBV4-1 combines with J gene TRBJ2-1, with 9 bases identical to TRBD1. From germline, CDR1 is MGHRA and CDR2 YSYEKL. The CDR3 is 15 amino acids. The CDR3: CASSQAGTGLFGQFF. The CDR3 nucleotides read TGCGCCAGCAGTCAAGCAGGGACAGGGTTGTTCGGGCAGTTCTTC.

The V call is TRBV5-1, the J call TRBJ2-1; 7 nucleotides line up with TRBD1. The CDR3 extends over 17 amino acids. With 1 base clipped from V and 0 bases from J, the junction kept 7 bases outside the gene matches. Germline V CDR1 and CDR2: SGHRS, YFSETQ. The CDR3 here is CASSLNPQGSSYNEQFF. The CDR3 DNA reads TGCGCCAGCAGCTTGAACCCACAGGGGAGCTCCTACAATGAGCAGTTCTTC.

J is TRBJ1-5 and V is TRBV19; 8 bases are a match to TRBD1. From germline, CDR1 is LNHDA and CDR2 SQIVND (reference sequence). V shed 3 bases, J shed 0 bases, and the junction held 13 bases outside the gene matches. The CDR3 contains 19 residues. The DNA of the CDR3 is TGTGCCAGTAGTATCGGACTGGACAGGGAGGCGGGTAGCAATCAGCCCCAGCATTTT. It specifies CASSIGLDREAGSNQPQHF.

This clonotype was counted many times. V gene TRBV7-8 combines with J gene TRBJ2-7; 8 bases line up with TRBD1. The CDR3 sequence is 15 residues long. Germline assignment: CDR1 SGHVS and CDR2 FQNEAQ. The V and J ends lost 2 bases and 3 bases, in that order; junction bases with no gene match: 6. The CDR3 loop is CASSLRRDRIYEQYF. In DNA, the CDR3 is TGTGCCAGCAGCTTACGGAGGGACAGGATCTACGAGCAGTACTTC.

The sample holds a few counts of this clonotype. This chain uses TRBV7-9 with TRBJ2-3, with D possibly matching TRBD2 (6 bases). This CDR3 contains 16 residues. Germline CDR1 and CDR2: SEHNR and FQNEAQ (reference sequence). V was shortened by 4 bases and J by 2 bases, with 16 bases between the two germline ends. The CDR3, as DNA: TGTGCCAGCAGCTCCTTCTGGGGGGAACACACAGATACGCAGTATTTT. Amino acids: CASSSFWGEHTDTQYF.

This clonotype was counted between two and nine times. This chain links TRBV20-1 with TRBJ2-1; D remains ambiguous. In germline, CDR1 is DFQATT, CDR2 SNEGSKA (reference sequence). V lost 2 bases and J lost 4, with 3 bases in between. The CDR3 consists of 11 residues. The CDR3 sequence is CSARRYNEQFF. CDR3 nucleotides: TGCAGTGCTAGACGGTACAATGAGCAGTTCTTC.

This clonotype was observed a handful of times. V and J are TRBV2 and TRBJ1-4; 7 positions match TRBD1. Germline CDR1 and CDR2: SNHLY and FYNNEI. This CDR3 region has 14 residues. The junction had 2 bases not matched to a gene; V was cut back by 5 bases and J by 2 bases. The DNA for the CDR3 is TGTGCCAGCAGTATACAGGGGACTAATGAAAAACTGTTTTTT. This gives the protein CASSIQGTNEKLFF. The variable domain in full, with the rest retrieved from reference TRBV2 and TRBJ1-4, is EPEVTQTPSHQVTQMGQEVILRCVPISNHLYFYWYRQILGQKVEFLVSFYNNEISEKSEIFDDQFSVERPDGSNFTLKIRSTKLEDSAMYFCASSIQGTNEKLFFGSGTQLSVL.

This CDR3 is CASSPGGALSGYTF. As DNA, the CDR3 is TGTGCCAGCAGTCCAGGGGGAGCGTTGAGCGGCTACACCTTC. The rearrangement uses TRBV12-3 or TRBV12-4 and TRBJ1-2, with 7 bases identical to TRBD1. J was trimmed by 8 bases and V by 5 bases; bases with no gene match: 11. There are 14 residues in the CDR3.

CDR3 residues: CASSLGGLNQETQYF. In nucleotides, the CDR3 is TGTGCCAGCAGTTTAGGGGGACTGAATCAAGAGACCCAGTACTTC. The genes are TRBV27 and TRBJ2-5; possibly TRBD2 for D (6 bases). Germline values: CDR1 MNHEY, CDR2 SMNVEV (reference sequence). Trimming pared 2 bases from V and 2 bases from J, leaving 12 bases between. This CDR3 has 15 residues.

This chain connects TRBV3-1 to TRBJ2-5; maybe TRBD2 (5 bases). Trimming took 0 bases from V and 5 from J, leaving 10 bases between them. Germline V CDR1 and CDR2: LGHDT, YNNKEL (reference sequence). The CDR3 runs 14 residues. In nucleotides, the CDR3 is TGTGCCAGCAGCCAAGATTCGGGGTGGGAGACCCAGTACTTC. The encoded protein is CASSQDSGWETQYF.

This clonotype turned up a few times. The rearrangement joins TRBV29-1 to TRBJ2-5; maybe TRBD2 (5 bases). V lost 1 base, J lost 2 bases, and 11 bases lay in between. Germline V gives CDR1 SQVTM, CDR2 ANQGSEA. The CDR3 is 14 amino acids. The CDR3 bases are TGCAGCGTTGAAGGTTGGCGGACTCAAGAGACCCAGTACTTC. Translation gives CSVEGWRTQETQYF. Full variable domain (outside the CDR3, taken from reference TRBV29-1 and TRBJ2-5): SAVISQKPSRDICQRGTSLTIQCQVDSQVTMMFWYRQQPGQSLTLIATANQGSEATYESGFVIDKFPISRPNLTFSTLTVSNMSPEDSSIYLCSVEGWRTQETQYFGPGTRLLVL.

The genes are TRBV5-6 and TRBJ1-4; the D is unclear. The ends were cut back, 1 base at V and 3 bases at J, with 13 bases in the middle. Per germline, CDR1 SGHDT and CDR2 YYEEEE. The CDR3 covers 16 residues. The CDR3: CASSLHSRRSNEKLFF. DNA of the CDR3: TGTGCCAGCAGCTTGCATTCGCGGCGGTCTAATGAAAAACTGTTTTTT.